A single sample is the source of the 13 T cell receptor beta chains below, sequenced in a study of T cell changes during pregnancy in multiple sclerosis. Method: immunoSEQ multiplex PCR; TCRdb's copy keeps in-frame clones and lacks some. The repertoire holds tens of thousands of clones, with 80% to 95% as singletons. This specimen consisted of CD4+ T cells from peripheral blood mononuclear cells, obtained in the third trimester of pregnancy. The receptor set was obtained from a female donor with multiple sclerosis, enrolled in a pregnancy study.

The rearrangement uses TRBV7-2 and TRBJ1-5; 11 nucleotides agree with TRBD1. CDR3 size: 15 residues. Germline loops: CDR1 SGHTA, CDR2 FQGNSA. J gave up 2 bases and V 5 bases, and 2 bases lay outside the gene matches. CDR3 sequence (DNA): TGTGCCAGCAGCCGGACAGGGGGCGGCAATCAGCCCCAGCATTTT. It is translated as CASSRTGGGNQPQHF.

The V and J genes are TRBV10-3 and TRBJ1-1; TRBD1 is a possible D gene (6 bases). Per germline, CDR1 ENHRY and CDR2 SYGVKD. Trimming removed 4 bases at V and 10 bases at J, with 22 bases between. The CDR3 loop spans 15 amino acids. The CDR3 DNA reads as TGTGCCATCAGTGGCAAGACAGGACAGCCTCTGAGAGCTTTCTTT. Residues: CAISGKTGQPLRAFF.

The J gene is TRBJ2-3, the V gene TRBV5-4; 10 bases fit TRBD2. Germline lookup yields CDR1 SGHNT and CDR2 YYREEE (reference sequence). V gave up 0 bases and J gave up 3 bases; unmatched junction bases: 1. This CDR3 region has 15 residues. The CDR3 loop reads CASSLDSGRTDTQYF. CDR3 nucleotides: TGTGCCAGCAGCTTGGATAGCGGGAGGACAGATACGCAGTATTTT.

The V gene is TRBV11-2, the J gene TRBJ2-7; unclear D gene. The CDR3 spans 14 residues. CDR1 SGHAT and CDR2 FQNNGV come from the germline V gene. V was pared by 5 bases and J by 4 bases, with 15 bases between. In DNA form, the CDR3 reads TGTGCCAGCAGCCCCCCCGCGAGCCGATACGAGCAGTACTTC. It translates to CASSPPASRYEQYF.

CDR3 loop: CASSPEVMAKNIQYF. In nucleotides, the CDR3 is TGTGCCAGCAGTCCGGAGGTGATGGCCAAAAACATTCAGTACTTC. This rearrangement joins TRBV2 to TRBJ2-4, with D maybe TRBD2 (5 bases). Germline-derived CDR1 and CDR2 are SNHLY and FYNNEI. The CDR3 runs 15 residues. V was pared by 5 bases and J by 1 base, with 12 bases between.

V gene TRBV6-5 combines with J gene TRBJ1-2; 9 bases fit TRBD1. The CDR3 has 14 residues. Germline lookup yields CDR1 MNHEY and CDR2 SVGAGI. Unmatched junction bases numbered 6, after V lost 6 bases and J lost 4 bases. CDR3 in DNA: TGTGCCAGCAGACCCCCGGGACAGGGCTATGGCTACACCTTC. This codes for CASRPPGQGYGYTF.

The genes are TRBV7-9 and TRBJ2-7; 7 bases are a match to TRBD1. The CDR3 spans 15 residues. In germline, CDR1 is SEHNR, CDR2 FQNEAQ (reference sequence). Trimming at V came to 6 bases and at J to 2 bases, leaving 10 bases not matched to a gene. The chain's CDR3 is CASRQTTGSPYEQYF. As DNA, the CDR3 is TGTGCCAGCAGACAAACGACAGGGTCCCCCTACGAGCAGTACTTC.

Concerning this clone itself: Because the CDR3's place on the DNA is in doubt, the DNA is left out and the CDR3 is given as listed by TCRdb. The V and J genes are TRBV28 and TRBJ2-1; the D call of TRBD2 is as the table states it, not checked on the DNA. The germline CDR1 and CDR2 sequences are MDHEN and SYDVKM. 15 amino acids form the CDR3, both terminal residues included. The CDR3 spells CASSTSGLGINEQFF.

The chain carries TRBV16 and TRBJ1-5; TRBD1 matches 9 bases. This CDR3 has 17 residues. The V gene's germline CDR1 is KGHSY and CDR2 FQNENV. The ends lost 2 bases at V and 2 bases at J; junction bases unmatched: 7. The CDR3 bases are TGTGCCAGCAGCCAACTTCGGGACAGGGAGGGCAATCAGCCCCAGCATTTT. Translation: CASSQLRDREGNQPQHF.

In this sample, this clone turned up once. The gene calls are TRBV19 and TRBJ2-1; TRBD2 matches at 7 bases. The germline gives CDR1 LNHDA, CDR2 SQIVND (reference sequence). Trimming cost V 7 bases and J 8 bases; bases outside gene matches: 11. The CDR3 spans 14 residues. The CDR3: CASTPGGNQHEQFF. The DNA for the CDR3 is TGTGCCAGTACTCCGGGAGGAAATCAACATGAGCAGTTCTTC.

V usage is TRBV19 and J usage is TRBJ2-7; 12 nucleotides agree with TRBD1. This CDR3 is 21 amino acids long. V lost 3 bases, J lost 3 bases, and 21 bases stayed unmatched. Germline V CDR1 and CDR2: LNHDA, SQIVND (reference sequence). The CDR3 reads CASSILPYRDRGPLTDYEQYF. The CDR3 DNA reads TGTGCCAGTAGTATCCTACCCTACCGGGACAGGGGGCCCCTGACCGACTACGAGCAGTACTTC.

The rearrangement links TRBV5-1 to TRBJ1-1, with 8 bases that match TRBD1. Germline V lookup: CDR1 SGHRS, CDR2 YFSETQ. V lost 0 bases, J lost 8 bases, and 6 bases stayed unmatched. CDR3 size: 14 residues. As DNA, the CDR3 is TGCGCCAGCAGCTTGGCATTACAGGGGGGAGAAGCTTTCTTT. Translated, it gives CASSLALQGGEAFF.

The chain is built from TRBV5-6 and TRBJ2-3, with D tentatively TRBD2 (5 bases). Trimming removed 9 bases from V and 2 bases from J, with 16 bases in between. The CDR3 is 14 amino acids. Germline V gene data show CDR1 as SGHDT and CDR2 as YYEEEE. The CDR3 bases are TGTGCCACCAAAGTAGGACTGTACACAGATACGCAGTATTTT. Amino acid sequence: CATKVGLYTDTQYF.